The 29 T cell receptor beta chains below come from one sample, sequenced in a study of T cell responses to AZD1222 COVID-19 vaccine. Generated by immunoSEQ multiplex PCR, the TCRdb table keeps only in-frame clones and is missing some. This table holds around 67,000 clones, 65% to 85% found once. This specimen consisted of peripheral blood, obtained on day 0 of AZD1222 vaccination. These receptors were collected from an adult in good health.

This chain connects TRBV7-9 to TRBJ1-1; tentative D call: TRBD1 (5 bases). The germline V and J ends were trimmed by 5 bases and 5 bases, with 12 bases remaining between them. The CDR3 runs 13 residues. CDR1 and CDR2 from the germline V gene are SEHNR and FQNEAQ (reference sequence). In DNA form, the CDR3 reads TGTGCCAGCAGCGATACGGGGGGGACTGAAGCTTTCTTT. Translating it yields CASSDTGGTEAFF.

The chain employs TRBV3-1 (or the pseudogene TRBV3-2) and TRBJ1-6; D gene ambiguous. The CDR3 is 14 residues long. Germline loops: CDR1 LGHDT, CDR2 YNNKEL (reference sequence). V was pared by 0 bases and J by 17 bases, with 17 bases between. Here the CDR3 reads CASSQDITVQSVHF. For the CDR3, the DNA is TGTGCCAGCAGCCAAGATATAACCGTCCAGAGTGTCCACTTT.

The chain has TRBV5-1 and TRBJ1-5; D may be TRBD1 (6 bases). CDR3 size: 14 residues. Trimming left V 0 bases short and J 6 bases short, with 10 bases between. The germline CDR1 and CDR2 sequences are SGHRS and YFSETQ. CDR3: CASSLETGGQPQHF. The CDR3 DNA reads as TGCGCCAGCAGCTTGGAGACAGGTGGTCAGCCCCAGCATTTT.

The CDR3 DNA reads TGCGCCAGCAGCCCAGAGACAGGAATCTATAGCGGCTACACCTTC. It encodes CASSPETGIYSGYTF. The V and J genes are TRBV4-1 and TRBJ1-2; weak D call: TRBD1 (6 bases). The CDR3 consists of 15 residues. Germline V gene lookup returns CDR1 MGHRA and CDR2 YSYEKL. V was cut by 4 bases and J by 8 bases, with 20 bases left in between.

The chain recombines TRBV29-1 with TRBJ1-2; D perhaps matches TRBD1 (5 bases). V lost 4 bases and J lost 4, with 16 bases in between. This CDR3 comprises 14 residues. Germline CDR1 SQVTM, CDR2 ANQGSEA. CDR3 coding DNA: TGCAGCGTTGGGCCCCTTCCCGGGGCCTATGGCTACACCTTC. It yields the protein CSVGPLPGAYGYTF.

As for this clone: At the DNA level, this CDR3 is encoded by other sequences in the same sample as well. This sequence joins TRBV11-2 and TRBJ1-1; D is unclear. CDR1 is SGHAT and CDR2 is FQNNGV in the germline V gene. Trimming took off 1 base at V and 7 bases at J, with 4 bases between the two ends. The CDR3 runs 11 residues. The CDR3 sequence: CASSLVFEAFF. Here the CDR3 DNA reads TGTGCCAGCAGCTTAGTCTTTGAAGCTTTCTTT.

The chain combines TRBV2 with TRBJ1-3; D gene ambiguous. Trimming took 8 bases from V and 4 from J, leaving 3 bases between them. Germline CDR1 is SNHLY and CDR2 is FYNNEI. The CDR3 spans 10 residues. CDR3 DNA: TGTGCCAGCGAGGGAAACACCATATATTTT. Amino acids: CASEGNTIYF. Supplemented by reference TRBV2 and TRBJ1-3, the full variable domain reads EPEVTQTPSHQVTQMGQEVILRCVPISNHLYFYWYRQILGQKVEFLVSFYNNEISEKSEIFDDQFSVERPDGSNFTLKIRSTKLEDSAMYFCASEGNTIYFGEGSWLTVV.

CDR3 in amino acids: CASSSGGAANTEAFF. CDR3 coding DNA: TGTGCCAGCAGCTCCGGCGGGGCGGCGAACACTGAAGCTTTCTTT. The chain couples TRBV5-6 to TRBJ1-1, with a tentative D call TRBD1 (5 bases). The CDR3 consists of 15 residues. Germline V lookup: CDR1 SGHDT, CDR2 YYEEEE. Trimming pared 3 bases from V and 1 base from J, leaving 13 bases between. Filled out from reference TRBV5-6 and TRBJ1-1, the complete variable domain reads DAGVTQSPTHLIKTRGQQVTLRCSPKSGHDTVSWYQQALGQGPQFIFQYYEEEERQRGNFPDRFSGHQFPNYSSELNVNALLLGDSALYLCASSSGGAANTEAFFGQGTRLTVV.

This clone was seen once. The rearrangement links TRBV28 to TRBJ2-7; 7 bases are shared with TRBD1. The CDR3 loop spans 14 amino acids. Losses at the gene ends were 1 base for V and 3 bases for J; bases not matched to a gene: 3. Germline lookup yields CDR1 MDHEN and CDR2 SYDVKM. CDR3 in amino acids: CASSLFPGGYEQYF. The CDR3 region has the DNA TGTGCCAGCAGTTTATTCCCAGGGGGCTACGAGCAGTACTTC. The entire variable domain, with the rest obtained from reference TRBV28 and TRBJ2-7, is as follows: DVKVTQSSRYLVKRTGEKVFLECVQDMDHENMFWYRQDPGLGLRLIYFSYDVKMKEKGDIPEGYSVSREKKERFSLILESASTNQTSMYLCASSLFPGGYEQYFGPGTRLTVT.

The chain employs TRBV5-6 and TRBJ1-2, with D unclear. Looked up from germline, CDR1 is SGHDT and CDR2 is YYEEEE. Trimming shortened V by 4 bases and J by 1 base, and 8 bases separated the two germline ends. The CDR3 covers 13 residues. Here the CDR3 reads CASSEGVNYGYTF. CDR3 nucleotide sequence: TGTGCCAGCAGCGAAGGTGTTAACTATGGCTACACCTTC.

This clone was seen a few times. V gene TRBV5-1 combines with J gene TRBJ1-3; D possibly corresponds to TRBD1 (6 bases). The CDR3 consists of 15 residues. In germline, CDR1 is SGHRS, CDR2 YFSETQ. V lost 4 bases and J lost 0, with 11 bases in between. The CDR3 loop is CASSRDTSSGNTIYF. CDR3 DNA sequence: TGCGCCAGCAGCCGGGACACGAGCTCTGGAAACACCATATATTTT.

The chain has TRBV19 and TRBJ1-5; D remains ambiguous. The CDR3 consists of 15 residues. The V end lost 3 bases, the J end lost 0 bases, and 9 bases lay between the germline ends. Germline V gene lookup returns CDR1 LNHDA and CDR2 SQIVND (reference sequence). The CDR3 nucleotides are TGTGCCAGTAGTATTCGGCAGGATAGCAATCAGCCCCAGCATTTT. The encoded protein is CASSIRQDSNQPQHF. The complete variable domain, with remaining parts taken from reference TRBV19 and TRBJ1-5, reads DGGITQSPKYLFRKEGQNVTLSCEQNLNHDAMYWYRQDPGQGLRLIYYSQIVNDFQKGDIAEGYSVSREKKESFPLTVTSAQKNPTAFYLCASSIRQDSNQPQHFGDGTRLSIL.

J is TRBJ1-3 and V is TRBV5-1, with D possibly TRBD1 on 6 matching bases. Germline values: CDR1 SGHRS, CDR2 YFSETQ. The ends were cut back, 0 bases at V and 2 bases at J, with 12 bases in the middle. The CDR3 loop spans 16 amino acids. The CDR3 DNA sequence: TGCGCCAGCAGCTTGGACGGCAGGGGAACTGGAAACACCATATATTTT. The encoded protein is CASSLDGRGTGNTIYF.

The chain joins TRBV18 to TRBJ2-2; D uncertain. With 3 bases removed from V and 4 bases from J, the gap between germline ends came to 9 bases. Germline V gives CDR1 KGHSH, CDR2 LQKENI. CDR3 size: 14 residues. CDR3 region: CASSPRATTGELFF. CDR3 nucleotide sequence: TGTGCCAGCTCACCCCGGGCCACCACCGGGGAGCTGTTTTTT. Supplemented by reference TRBV18 and TRBJ2-2, the full variable domain reads NAGVMQNPRHLVRRRGQEARLRCSPMKGHSHVYWYRQLPEEGLKFMVYLQKENIIDESGMPKERFSAEFPKEGPSILRIQQVVRGDSAAYFCASSPRATTGELFFGEGSRLTVL.

This clone has a handful of counts. The chain recombines TRBV9 with TRBJ2-1, with D hard to call. The CDR3 covers 15 residues. The V gene lost 1 base and the J gene lost 1 base, with 9 bases spanning the gap. CDR1 and CDR2 (germline): SGDLS, YYNGEE. CDR3 bases: TGTGCCAGCAGCGTACTGGATGGGTCCTACAATGAGCAGTTCTTC. Amino acid sequence: CASSVLDGSYNEQFF.

The chain uses TRBV19 and TRBJ2-2; D is perhaps TRBD1 or TRBD2 (6 bases each). V dropped 6 bases and J dropped 6 bases, with 17 bases sitting between them. The germline V gene encodes CDR1 LNHDA and CDR2 SQIVND (reference sequence). The CDR3 contains 15 residues. For the CDR3, the DNA is TGTGCCAGTAGATCGGGGGCCAATCCTGCCGGGGAGCTGTTTTTT. It yields the protein CASRSGANPAGELFF.

V and J are TRBV6-5 and TRBJ2-7; no firm D call. Germline V lookup: CDR1 MNHEY, CDR2 SVGAGI. The V end was cut by 6 bases, the J end by 11 bases, with 23 bases between. The CDR3 consists of 14 residues. CDR3 residues: CASSFSNTGSNEYF. The CDR3, as DNA: TGTGCCAGCAGCTTCAGTAATACCGGGTCCAACGAGTACTTC.

This clone was counted a few times. This chain connects TRBV7-9 to TRBJ1-5; D call uncertain. V lost 2 bases and J 12 bases, leaving 14 bases between the germline ends. CDR1 and CDR2 (germline): SEHNR, FQNEAQ (reference sequence). CDR3 size: 13 residues. Here the CDR3 reads CASSLSGKKVQHF. For the CDR3, the DNA is TGTGCCAGCAGCTTATCGGGGAAGAAAGTCCAGCATTTT. The complete variable domain, with remaining parts taken from reference TRBV7-9 and TRBJ1-5, reads DTGVSQNPRHKITKRGQNVTFRCDPISEHNRLYWYRQTLGQGPEFLTYFQNEAQLEKSRLLSDRFSAERPKGSFSTLEIQRTEQGDSAMYLCASSLSGKKVQHFGDGTRLSIL.

The CDR3 DNA reads as TGTGCCAGCAGCTTTCAGGGAATGAACACTGAAGCTTTCTTT. This translates into CASSFQGMNTEAFF. This chain links TRBV7-2 with TRBJ1-1, with D possibly matching TRBD1 (5 bases). This CDR3 spans 14 amino acids. Germline CDR1 is SGHTA and CDR2 is FQGNSA. Trimming shortened V by 3 bases and J by 0 bases, and 8 bases separated the two germline ends.

The chain carries TRBV6-5 and TRBJ2-4, with TRBD1 matching 9 bases. Germline values: CDR1 MNHEY, CDR2 SVGAGI. V shed 6 bases and J 8 bases; nucleotides not matched to a gene: 8. CDR3 length: 14 residues. For the CDR3, the DNA is TGTGCCAGCAGGTGGACAGGGGTCATCGACATTCAGTACTTC. Translation gives CASRWTGVIDIQYF.

The chain has TRBV9 and TRBJ2-7; 8 bases line up with TRBD2. This CDR3 region has 15 residues. V lost 4 bases to trimming and J lost 2 bases; unmatched junction nucleotides: 8. In germline, CDR1 is SGDLS, CDR2 YYNGEE. In DNA, the CDR3 is TGTGCCAGCAGCCTCTCCGGGGGGGCACCCTACGAGCAGTACTTC. Translated: CASSLSGGAPYEQYF.

CDR3: CSVRDTFYGYTF. The CDR3 nucleotides are TGCAGCGTTAGGGACACCTTCTATGGCTACACCTTC. This chain uses TRBV29-1 with TRBJ1-2; D perhaps matches TRBD1 (6 bases). The CDR3 runs 12 residues. V was cut by 5 bases and J by 4 bases, with 11 bases left in between. The germline V gene encodes CDR1 SQVTM and CDR2 ANQGSEA.

This chain connects TRBV5-4 to TRBJ2-5, with 9 bases matching TRBD2. The CDR3 sequence is 16 residues long. Losses at the gene ends were 4 bases for V and 1 base for J; bases not matched to a gene: 8. Germline lookup yields CDR1 SGHNT and CDR2 YYREEE (reference sequence). The CDR3 region is CASSPGERGAQETQYF. As DNA, the CDR3 is TGTGCCAGCAGCCCCGGTGAGCGGGGGGCCCAAGAGACCCAGTACTTC.

In DNA, the CDR3 is TGTGCCAGCAGCATCACAGGGGGCCCCGGGGAGCTGTTTTTT. Translated: CASSITGGPGELFF. The chain employs TRBV7-9 and TRBJ2-2, with 9 bases that match TRBD1. There are 14 residues in the CDR3. The V and J ends lost 5 bases and 6 bases, in that order; junction bases with no gene match: 4. Germline-derived CDR1 and CDR2 are SEHNR and FQNEAQ (reference sequence).

The chain combines TRBV6-5 with TRBJ1-2; unclear D gene. V gave up 0 bases and J gave up 5 bases, with 10 bases separating them. The CDR3 length is 14 residues. Germline CDR1 is MNHEY and CDR2 is SVGAGI. The CDR3 loop reads CASSYSIGGYGYTF. The CDR3 coding sequence is TGTGCCAGCAGTTACTCGATTGGAGGGTATGGCTACACCTTC.

The rearrangement links TRBV5-1 to TRBJ1-6, with 9 bases matching TRBD1. The length of the CDR3 is 15 residues. The V and J ends lost 3 bases and 7 bases, in that order; junction bases with no gene match: 5. CDR1 is SGHRS, CDR2 YFSETQ, per germline. The CDR3 nucleotides are TGCGCCAGCAGCTCCCAGGACAGGGGAAATTCACCCCTCCACTTT. This translates into CASSSQDRGNSPLHF. The full variable domain, completed using reference TRBV5-1 and TRBJ1-6, is KAGVTQTPRYLIKTRGQQVTLSCSPISGHRSVSWYQQTPGQGLQFLFEYFSETQRNKGNFPGRFSGRQFSNSRSEMNVSTLELGDSALYLCASSSQDRGNSPLHFGNGTRLTVT.

As DNA, the CDR3 is TGCGCCAGCAGCCACAGGAGGGGGAACCGGCAGTACTTC. This codes for CASSHRRGNRQYF. This chain links TRBV4-3 with TRBJ2-7; either TRBD1 or TRBD2 may fit D (6 bases each). The CDR3 is 13 residues long. Germline assignment: CDR1 LGHNA and CDR2 YSLEER. V was shortened by 3 bases and J by 9 bases, with 15 bases between the two germline ends.

The chain uses TRBV7-6 and TRBJ2-7; the D gene could be TRBD1 or TRBD2 (5 bases each). The V and J ends lost 6 bases and 9 bases respectively, with 24 bases between them. Germline V gives CDR1 SGHVS, CDR2 FNYEAQ. CDR3 length: 15 amino acids. The CDR3 sequence: CASSPTGGYSGGQYF. CDR3 nucleotides: TGTGCCAGCAGTCCCACTGGAGGCTATAGTGGGGGGCAGTACTTC.

The rearrangement links TRBV30 to TRBJ2-3; 9 bases are shared with TRBD2. This CDR3 contains 19 residues. V shed 1 base and J 0 bases; nucleotides not matched to a gene: 14. Germline V gene lookup returns CDR1 GTSNPN and CDR2 SVGIG (reference sequence). The CDR3 DNA follows: TGTGCCTGGAGTGCCCTTAAACCGGGACTAGCCCTTAGCACAGATACGCAGTATTTT. It translates to CAWSALKPGLALSTDTQYF.